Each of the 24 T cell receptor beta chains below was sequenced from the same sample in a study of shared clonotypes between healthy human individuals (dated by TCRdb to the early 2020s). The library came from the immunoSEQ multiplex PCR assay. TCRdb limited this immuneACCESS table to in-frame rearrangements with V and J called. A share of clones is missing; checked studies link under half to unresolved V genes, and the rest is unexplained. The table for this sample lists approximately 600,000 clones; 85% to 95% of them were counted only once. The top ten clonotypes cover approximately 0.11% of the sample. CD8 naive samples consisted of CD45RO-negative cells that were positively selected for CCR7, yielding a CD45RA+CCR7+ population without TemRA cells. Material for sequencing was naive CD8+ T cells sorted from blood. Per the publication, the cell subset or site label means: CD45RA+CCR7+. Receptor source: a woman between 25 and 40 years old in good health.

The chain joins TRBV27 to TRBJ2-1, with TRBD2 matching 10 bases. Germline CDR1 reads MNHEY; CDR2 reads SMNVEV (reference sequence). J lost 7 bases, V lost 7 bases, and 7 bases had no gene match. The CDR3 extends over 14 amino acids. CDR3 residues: CASTGLADTNEQFF. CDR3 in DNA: TGTGCCAGCACCGGACTAGCGGATACAAATGAGCAGTTCTTC.

CDR3 DNA sequence: TGTGCCAGCAGTTACGGTCAGCCTTATAGCAATCAGCCCCAGCATTTT. It encodes CASSYGQPYSNQPQHF. V usage is TRBV6-5 and J usage is TRBJ1-5; unclear D gene. CDR3 length: 16 amino acids. Trimming pared 2 bases from V and 0 bases from J, leaving 11 bases between. Germline CDR1 and CDR2: MNHEY and SVGAGI.

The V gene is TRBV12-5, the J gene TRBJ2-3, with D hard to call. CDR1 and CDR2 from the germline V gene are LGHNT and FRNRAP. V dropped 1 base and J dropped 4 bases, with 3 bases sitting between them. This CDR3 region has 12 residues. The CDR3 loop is CASGLGPDTQYF. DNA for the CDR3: TGTGCTAGTGGTTTGGGTCCAGATACGCAGTATTTT.

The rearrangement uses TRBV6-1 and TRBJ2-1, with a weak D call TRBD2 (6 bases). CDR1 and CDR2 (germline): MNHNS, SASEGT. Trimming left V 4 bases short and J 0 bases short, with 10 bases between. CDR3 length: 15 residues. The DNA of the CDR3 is TGTGCCAGCAGTGTAGGGCGGGGCTCCTACAATGAGCAGTTCTTC. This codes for CASSVGRGSYNEQFF.

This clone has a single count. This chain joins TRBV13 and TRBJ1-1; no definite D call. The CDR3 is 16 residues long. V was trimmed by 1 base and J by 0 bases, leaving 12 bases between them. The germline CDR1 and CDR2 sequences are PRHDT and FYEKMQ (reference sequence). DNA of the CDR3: TGTGCCAGCAGCTTAGTGGGCGAGGGATTGAACACTGAAGCTTTCTTT. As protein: CASSLVGEGLNTEAFF.

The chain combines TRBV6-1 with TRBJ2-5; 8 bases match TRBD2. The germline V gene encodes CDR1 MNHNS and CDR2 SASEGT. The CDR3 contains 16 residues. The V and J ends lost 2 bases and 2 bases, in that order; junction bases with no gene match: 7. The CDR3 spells CASSESILAGQETQYF. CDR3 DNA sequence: TGTGCCAGCAGTGAATCAATCTTAGCGGGACAAGAGACCCAGTACTTC.

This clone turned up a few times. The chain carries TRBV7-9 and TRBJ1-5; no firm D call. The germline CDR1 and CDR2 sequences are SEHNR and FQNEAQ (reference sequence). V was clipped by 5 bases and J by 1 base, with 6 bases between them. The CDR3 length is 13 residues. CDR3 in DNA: TGTGCCAGCAGCACGGACAGCAATCAGCCCCAGCATTTT. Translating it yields CASSTDSNQPQHF.

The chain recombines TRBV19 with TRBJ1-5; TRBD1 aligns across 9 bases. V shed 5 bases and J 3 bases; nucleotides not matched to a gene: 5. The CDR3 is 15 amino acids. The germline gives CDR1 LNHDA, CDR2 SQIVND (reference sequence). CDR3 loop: CASSVQGAPNQPQHF. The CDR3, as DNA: TGTGCCAGTAGTGTACAGGGGGCCCCCAATCAGCCCCAGCATTTT.

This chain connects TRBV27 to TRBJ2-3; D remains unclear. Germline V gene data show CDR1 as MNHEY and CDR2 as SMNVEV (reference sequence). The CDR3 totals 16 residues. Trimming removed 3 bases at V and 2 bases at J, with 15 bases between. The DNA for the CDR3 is TGTGCCAGCAGTTTTGACCCAGCCGAAATCACAGATACGCAGTATTTT. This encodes CASSFDPAEITDTQYF.

CDR3 in amino acids: CASSLGGQAYEQYF. CDR3 DNA: TGTGCCAGCAGCTTAGGGGGACAGGCCTACGAGCAGTACTTC. This rearrangement joins TRBV7-9 to TRBJ2-7; 8 positions agree with TRBD1. V shed 1 base, J shed 2 bases, and the junction held 1 base outside the gene matches. CDR1 is SEHNR and CDR2 is FQNEAQ in the germline V gene (reference sequence). The CDR3 runs to 14 residues.

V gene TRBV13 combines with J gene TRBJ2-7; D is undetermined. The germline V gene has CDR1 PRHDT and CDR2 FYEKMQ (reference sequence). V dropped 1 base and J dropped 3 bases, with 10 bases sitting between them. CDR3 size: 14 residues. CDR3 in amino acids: CASSLVAENYEQYF. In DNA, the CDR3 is TGTGCCAGCAGCTTAGTTGCCGAAAACTACGAGCAGTACTTC.

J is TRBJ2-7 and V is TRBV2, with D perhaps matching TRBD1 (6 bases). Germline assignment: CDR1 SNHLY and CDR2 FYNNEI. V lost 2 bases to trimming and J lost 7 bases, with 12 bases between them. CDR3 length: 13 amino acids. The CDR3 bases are TGTGCCAGCAGTGAAACAGGGCTAAGGGAGCAGTACTTC. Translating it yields CASSETGLREQYF.

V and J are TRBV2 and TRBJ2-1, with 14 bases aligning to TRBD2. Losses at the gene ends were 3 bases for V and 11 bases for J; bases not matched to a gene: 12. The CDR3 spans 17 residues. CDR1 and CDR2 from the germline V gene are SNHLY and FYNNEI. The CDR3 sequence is CASSEGGEGTSGSKQFF. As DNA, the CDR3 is TGTGCCAGCAGTGAGGGGGGGGAAGGGACTAGCGGGAGCAAGCAGTTCTTC.

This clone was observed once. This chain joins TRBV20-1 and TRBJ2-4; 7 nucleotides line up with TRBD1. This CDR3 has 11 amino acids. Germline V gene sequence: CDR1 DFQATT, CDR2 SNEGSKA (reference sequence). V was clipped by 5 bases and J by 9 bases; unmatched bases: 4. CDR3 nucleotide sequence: TGCAGTGCTGCCACAGGGGTCATTCAGTACTTC. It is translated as CSAATGVIQYF.

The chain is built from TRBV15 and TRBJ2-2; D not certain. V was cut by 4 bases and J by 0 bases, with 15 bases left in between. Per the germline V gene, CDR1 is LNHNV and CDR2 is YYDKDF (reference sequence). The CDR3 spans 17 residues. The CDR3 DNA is TGTGCCACCAGCACCTCCCTTGGACGTACGAACACCGGGGAGCTGTTTTTT. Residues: CATSTSLGRTNTGELFF. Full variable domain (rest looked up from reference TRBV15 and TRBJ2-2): DAMVIQNPRYQVTQFGKPVTLSCSQTLNHNVMYWYQQKSSQAPKLLFHYYDKDFNNEADTPDNFQSRRPNTSFCFLDIRSPGLGDTAMYLCATSTSLGRTNTGELFFGEGSRLTVL.

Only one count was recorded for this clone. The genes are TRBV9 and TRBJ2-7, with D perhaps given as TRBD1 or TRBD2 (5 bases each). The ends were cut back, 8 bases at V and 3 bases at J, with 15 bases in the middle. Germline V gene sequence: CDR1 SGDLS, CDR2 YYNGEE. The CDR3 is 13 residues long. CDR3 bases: TGTGCCAGTGGCCTGGGGGACGGCTACGAGCAGTACTTC. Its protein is CASGLGDGYEQYF.

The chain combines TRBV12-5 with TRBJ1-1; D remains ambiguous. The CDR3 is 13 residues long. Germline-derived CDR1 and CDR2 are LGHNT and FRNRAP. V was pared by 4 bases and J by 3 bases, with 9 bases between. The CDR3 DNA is TGTGCTAGTGGTTGGGGAAAGTACACTGAAGCTTTCTTT. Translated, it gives CASGWGKYTEAFF.

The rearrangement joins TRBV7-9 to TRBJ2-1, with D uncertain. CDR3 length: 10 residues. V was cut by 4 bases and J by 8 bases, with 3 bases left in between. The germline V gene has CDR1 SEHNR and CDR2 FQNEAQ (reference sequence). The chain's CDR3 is CASSSYEQFF. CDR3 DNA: TGTGCCAGCAGCTCGTATGAGCAGTTCTTC.

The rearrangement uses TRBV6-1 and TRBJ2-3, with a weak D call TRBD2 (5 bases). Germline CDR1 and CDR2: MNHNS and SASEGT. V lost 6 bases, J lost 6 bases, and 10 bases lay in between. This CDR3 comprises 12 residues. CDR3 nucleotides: TGTGCCAGCAGCGTCTCTAGCGATACGCAGTATTTT. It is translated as CASSVSSDTQYF.

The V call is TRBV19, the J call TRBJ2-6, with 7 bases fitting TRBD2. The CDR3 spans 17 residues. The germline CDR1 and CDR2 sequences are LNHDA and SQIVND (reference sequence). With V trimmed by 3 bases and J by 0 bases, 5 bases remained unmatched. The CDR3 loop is CASSIPGRASGANVLTF. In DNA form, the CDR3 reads TGTGCCAGTAGTATCCCTGGGAGGGCCTCTGGGGCCAACGTCCTGACTTTC.

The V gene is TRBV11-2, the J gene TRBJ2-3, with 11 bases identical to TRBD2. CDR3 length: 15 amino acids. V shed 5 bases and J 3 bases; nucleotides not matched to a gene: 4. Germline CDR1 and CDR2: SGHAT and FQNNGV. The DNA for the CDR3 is TGTGCCAGCAGCGAGAGGACTAGCGGGACAGATACGCAGTATTTT. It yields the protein CASSERTSGTDTQYF.

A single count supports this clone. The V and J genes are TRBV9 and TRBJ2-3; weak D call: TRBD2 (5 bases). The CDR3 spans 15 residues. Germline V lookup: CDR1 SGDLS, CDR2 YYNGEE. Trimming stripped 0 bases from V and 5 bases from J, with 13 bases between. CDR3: CASSVVSGNIDTQYF. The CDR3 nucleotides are TGTGCCAGCAGCGTAGTATCCGGGAACATAGATACGCAGTATTTT. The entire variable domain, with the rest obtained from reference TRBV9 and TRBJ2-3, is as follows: DSGVTQTPKHLITATGQRVTLRCSPRSGDLSVYWYQQSLDQGLQFLIQYYNGEERAKGNILERFSAQQFPDLHSELNLSSLELGDSALYFCASSVVSGNIDTQYFGPGTRLTVL.

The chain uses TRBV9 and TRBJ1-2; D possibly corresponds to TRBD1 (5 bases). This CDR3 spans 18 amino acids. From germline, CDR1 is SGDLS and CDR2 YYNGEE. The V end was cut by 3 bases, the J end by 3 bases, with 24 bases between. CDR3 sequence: CASSGIRDGQRRDYGYTF. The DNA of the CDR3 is TGTGCCAGCAGCGGGATCCGGGACGGTCAAAGAAGGGACTATGGCTACACCTTC.

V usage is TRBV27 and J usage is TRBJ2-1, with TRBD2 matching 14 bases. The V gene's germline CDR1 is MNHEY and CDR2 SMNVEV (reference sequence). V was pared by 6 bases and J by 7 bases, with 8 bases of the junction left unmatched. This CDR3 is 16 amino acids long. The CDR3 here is CASSHGTSGSVNEQFF. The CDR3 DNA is TGTGCCAGCAGCCACGGGACTAGCGGGAGTGTAAATGAGCAGTTCTTC.